These 7 T cell receptor beta chains were all obtained from the same sample, sequenced in a study of long-term antiretroviral therapy in people with HIV. An immunoSEQ assay, version v3.0, was performed at survey level. The repertoire was sequenced with immunoSEQ multiplex PCR; TCRdb's copy has only in-frame clones and lacks some. The table shows some 40,000 clones, with less than 90% occurring only once. The sample here was unsorted PBMCs, taken 1 year after starting antiretroviral therapy. The receptors originated from a man between 18 and 35 years old with HIV.

J is TRBJ1-1 and V is TRBV6-1; unclear D gene. V was cut by 3 bases and J by 1 base, with 12 bases left in between. This CDR3 has 15 amino acids. Germline loops: CDR1 MNHNS, CDR2 SASEGT. Here the CDR3 reads CASSDGRKQNTEAFF. The CDR3, as DNA: TGTGCCAGCAGTGATGGACGGAAGCAGAACACTGAAGCTTTCTTT.

This rearrangement joins TRBV5-5 to TRBJ2-2; D not certain. Germline lookup yields CDR1 SGHKS and CDR2 YYEKEE (reference sequence). V lost 1 base to trimming and J lost 7 bases, with 11 bases between them. This CDR3 is 14 amino acids long. This CDR3 is CASSLRTYYGELFF. The CDR3 coding sequence is TGTGCCAGCAGCTTGCGGACGTACTACGGGGAGCTGTTTTTT.

This chain links TRBV7-9 with TRBJ2-1; no reliable D call. This CDR3 has 12 residues. V lost 5 bases to trimming and J lost 3 bases, with 5 bases between them. Germline V gene sequence: CDR1 SEHNR, CDR2 FQNEAQ (reference sequence). DNA for the CDR3: TGTGCCAGCAGCCCAAACTACAATGAGCAGTTCTTC. Translated, it gives CASSPNYNEQFF.

The CDR3 DNA is TGTGCCAGCAGGGGACAGGGGGCGCAAGGACAGCTGTTTTTT. Translating gives CASRGQGAQGQLFF. This chain joins TRBV6-5 and TRBJ2-2; 12 bases are a match to TRBD1. CDR1 and CDR2 from the germline V gene are MNHEY and SVGAGI. The CDR3 covers 14 residues. The trim removed 6 bases at V and 12 bases at J, leaving 8 bases unmatched.

The genes are TRBV19 and TRBJ1-5, with 9 bases fitting TRBD1. Germline V gene data show CDR1 as LNHDA and CDR2 as SQIVND (reference sequence). The CDR3 runs 16 residues. After removal of 3 bases from V and 7 bases from J, the junction contained 10 bases not matched to a gene. The CDR3 loop is CASSMATGGAGQPQHF. For the CDR3, the DNA is TGTGCCAGTAGTATGGCTACAGGGGGCGCGGGGCAGCCCCAGCATTTT.

The chain uses TRBV11-2 and TRBJ2-5, with TRBD2 identical over 13 bases. The ends lost 4 bases at V and 1 base at J; junction bases unmatched: 3. Germline V gene data show CDR1 as SGHAT and CDR2 as FQNNGV. The CDR3 contains 16 residues. The CDR3 region has the DNA TGTGCCAGCAGCTCTTGGACTAGCGGGGGCCAAGAGACCCAGTACTTC. Translating it yields CASSSWTSGGQETQYF.

This clone has only a few counts. The V call is TRBV10-3, the J call TRBJ2-1; D is undetermined. Germline CDR1 reads ENHRY; CDR2 reads SYGVKD. The V gene lost 5 bases and the J gene lost 8 bases, with 7 bases spanning the gap. This CDR3 contains 11 residues. The CDR3 loop reads CAISPGYEQFF. The CDR3 DNA is TGTGCCATCAGTCCCGGTTATGAGCAGTTCTTC.